Listed below are T cell receptor beta chains from one sample, sequenced in a study of T cells in Graves' hyperthyroidism and ophthalmopathy. MiXCR was run by TCRdb on the multiplex PCR reads, yielding one entry per CDR3 protein. The data contain some 490,000 distinct CDR3 sequences, approximately 16% of them seen just once; the ten biggest clones take up 25% to 35%. Material for sequencing was blood. The source is a woman aged 25 to 39 with Graves' ophthalmopathy. Both conserved end residues are part of each CDR3. A D gene is named only where the DNA matches it firmly. Rows may omit the clone size; those that give it use once, few, many or a size class.

D gene,clone size,V gene,J gene,CDR3 DNA,CDR3 protein
TRBD2,many,TRBV7-3,TRBJ2-3,TGTGCCAGCAGCCTCCAACCGCTAGCGGGGGTCACAGATACGCAGTATTTT,CASSLQPLAGVTDTQYF
TRBD1,many,TRBV9,TRBJ2-7,TGTGCCAGCAGCTCCACAGGGGAGTACGACAGGACCTACGAGCAGTACTTC,CASSSTGEYDRTYEQYF
TRBD2,few,TRBV9,TRBJ2-5,TGTGCCAGCAGCCCAGGCGTGTGGGAGGGCCGGGGAGAGACCCAGTACTTC,CASSPGVWEGRGETQYF
.,many,TRBV18,TRBJ2-3,TGTGCCAGCTCACCACCGGTGGGAACCACAGATACGCAGTATTTT,CASSPPVGTTDTQYF
TRBD1,many,TRBV19,TRBJ1-5,TGTGCCAGTAGTGCGCAACAGGGGACCTCTTTCCGGCCCCAGCATTTT,CASSAQQGTSFRPQHF
.,.,TRBV24-1,TRBJ2-1,TGTGCCACCAGTGATAACAACAGGGATAGCTCCTACAATGAGCGGTTCTTC,CATSDNNRDSSYNERFF
TRBD2,.,TRBV7-3,TRBJ2-3,TGTGCCAGCAGCTCCACTAGCGGGGGCACAGATACGCAGTATTTT,CASSSTSGGTDTQYF
TRBD2,many,TRBV6-1,TRBJ2-3,TGTGCCACCGTATTTCGTGGGAGGGCCGACACAGATACGCAGTATTTT,CATVFRGRADTDTQYF
.,.,TRBV6-1,TRBJ2-1,TGTGCCAGCACCTTATCCACCTCGGCGGGGAAGTCCTACAATGAGCAGTTCTTC,CASTLSTSAGKSYNEQFF
.,.,TRBV5-6,TRBJ1-2,TGTGCCAGCAGCCCGGAACAGGGCGCTGGCTACACCTTC,CASSPEQGAGYTF
.,.,TRBV7-9,TRBJ1-4,TGTGCCAGCAGCTTAACGGGGGGAGCTACTAATGAAAAACTGTTTTTT,CASSLTGGATNEKLFF
.,many,TRBV18,TRBJ1-5,TGTGCCAGCTCACCAACGGACACTTACAATCAGCCCCAGCATTTT,CASSPTDTYNQPQHF
.,few,TRBV18,TRBJ2-7,TGTGCCAGCTCACCGAGTAAACAGGACTCCTACGAGCAGTACTTC,CASSPSKQDSYEQYF
.,many,TRBV6-2/TRBV6-3,TRBJ1-1,TGTGCCAGCAGGGAAAGGGGTGCAGGGGTGAACACTGAAGCTTTCTTT,CASRERGAGVNTEAFF
.,many,TRBV18,TRBJ2-3,TGTGCCAGCTCACCACGCCACAGCACAGATACGCAGTATTTT,CASSPRHSTDTQYF
TRBD2,.,TRBV2,TRBJ2-1,TGTGCCAGCAGTACCCCAAGGACTAGCGGCAATGAGCAGTTCTTC,CASSTPRTSGNEQFF
TRBD1,many,TRBV12-3/TRBV12-4,TRBJ2-1,TGTGCCAGCAGTTTCGGACAGGGTAGGGATGAGCAGTTCTTC,CASSFGQGRDEQFF
TRBD2,many,TRBV30,TRBJ2-7,TGTGCCTGGAGTCTCGGGACTAGCGGGAGGGTGAACGAGCAGTACTTC,CAWSLGTSGRVNEQYF
.,.,TRBV29-1,TRBJ2-5,TGCAGCGTGGGGGGGGACAGGAACATACAAGAGACCCAGTACTTC,CSVGGDRNIQETQYF
.,.,TRBV6-1,TRBJ2-3,TGTGCCAGCAGTCCCACTCGACGGTCGAATACGCAGTATTTT,CASSPTRRSNTQYF
TRBD1,few,TRBV7-9,TRBJ2-4,TGTGCCAGCAGCTCCGACGACAGGGGACGAGACATTCAGTACTTC,CASSSDDRGRDIQYF
TRBD1,many,TRBV7-2,TRBJ2-7,TGTGCCAGCAGCTTATCAGGGGGTAACGAGCAGTACTTC,CASSLSGGNEQYF
.,many,TRBV5-1,TRBJ2-2,TGCGCCAGCAGCCCCACCGGGACCTCGAACACCGGGGAGCTGTTTTTT,CASSPTGTSNTGELFF
TRBD2,many,TRBV7-2,TRBJ2-4,TGTGCCAGCAGCCCGGAGAGGGGACTAGCGGGAGTGGTGGCCAAAAACATTCAGTACTTC,CASSPERGLAGVVAKNIQYF
.,many,TRBV10-3,TRBJ2-5,TGTGCCATCAGTGAGAGCGGCGAGACTCAAGAGACCCAGTACTTC,CAISESGETQETQYF
.,few,TRBV5-1,TRBJ2-1,TGCGCCAGCAGCCCCTACAGGGCGTGGGCCGGGCCTTACAATGAGCAGTTCTTC,CASSPYRAWAGPYNEQFF
.,.,TRBV10-3,TRBJ2-7,TGTGCCATCAGTGAACCGATCTTATCCTACGAGCAGTACTTC,CAISEPILSYEQYF
.,many,TRBV6-1,TRBJ1-1,TGTGCCAGCAGTTATGTTCGGGGGTACACTGAAGCTTTCTTT,CASSYVRGYTEAFF
TRBD1,.,TRBV3-1,TRBJ1-4,TGTGCCAGCAGCCCCGGGACAGGGGCGGAAAAACTGTTTTTT,CASSPGTGAEKLFF
TRBD1,.,TRBV7-3,TRBJ2-1,TGTGCCAGCAGCTTACAGGGACAGGGGGCTAATGAGCAGTTCTTC,CASSLQGQGANEQFF
.,few,TRBV9,TRBJ2-7,TGTGCCAGCAGCTCCCGAGGAGGGGGCGGTGGCTACGAGCAGTACTTC,CASSSRGGGGGYEQYF
.,many,TRBV6-2/TRBV6-3,TRBJ1-1,TGTGCCAGCAGTGATAACACTGAAGCTTTCTTT,CASSDNTEAFF
TRBD2,many,TRBV2,TRBJ2-1,TGTGCCAACCTTGGTGGACTAGCGGGAAACAATGAGCAGTTCTTC,CANLGGLAGNNEQFF
.,many,TRBV29-1,TRBJ2-3,TGCAGCGTTGGGCGGGCAGATACGCAGTATTTT,CSVGRADTQYF
.,many,TRBV18,TRBJ1-2,TGTGCCAGCTCACCACCTGAGACAAACTATGGCTACACCTTC,CASSPPETNYGYTF
.,few,TRBV19,TRBJ1-1,TGTGCCAGTAGTATGACAGCCCCGAACACTGAAGCTTTCTTT,CASSMTAPNTEAFF
.,few,TRBV9,TRBJ2-1,TGTGCCAGCAGCGTAGTCGGGGTCTCCTACAATGAGCAGTTCTTC,CASSVVGVSYNEQFF
TRBD1,few,TRBV20-1,TRBJ1-5,TGCAGTGCTACCCACCAGGGGGGAAGCAATCAGCCCCAGCATTTT,CSATHQGGSNQPQHF
TRBD2,.,TRBV6-9,TRBJ2-2,TGTGCCAGCAGTTCAGCGGGAGAGAACACCGGGGAGCTGTTTTTT,CASSSAGENTGELFF
TRBD1,many,TRBV24-1,TRBJ2-5,TGTGCCACCAGTGATTCCGACAGGGTCGCGGAGACCCAGTACTTC,CATSDSDRVAETQYF
.,many,TRBV28,TRBJ1-3,TGTGCCAGCAGTGGTTGGACCTCTGGAAACACCATATATTTT,CASSGWTSGNTIYF
TRBD2,many,TRBV4-3,TRBJ2-3,TGCGCCAGCAGCCAAGACCTAGCGGGAGGGCCAGATACGCAGTATTTT,CASSQDLAGGPDTQYF
TRBD1,many,TRBV30,TRBJ2-7,TGTGCCTGGAGTGTCGGGACAGGGAACGAGCAGTACTTC,CAWSVGTGNEQYF
.,.,TRBV7-9,TRBJ2-7,TGTGCCAGCAGCCCCCCCTGGGAGAACGAGCAGTACTTC,CASSPPWENEQYF
TRBD2,.,TRBV28,TRBJ2-1,TGTGCCGGAAGGAGCGGGAAGGATGAGCAGTTCTTC,CAGRSGKDEQFF
.,.,TRBV18,TRBJ2-1,TGTGCCAGCTCCGGGCAACCGAGCTCCTACAATGAGCAGTTCTTC,CASSGQPSSYNEQFF
TRBD1,.,TRBV4-1,TRBJ1-2,TGCGCCAGCAGCCAAGCGACAGGGCCCCTCTATGGCTACACCTTC,CASSQATGPLYGYTF
.,many,TRBV30,TRBJ2-7,TGTGCCTGGAGCCCTCCCGGTTGGGTCCGCGCCTACGAGCAGTACTTC,CAWSPPGWVRAYEQYF
.,.,TRBV30,TRBJ1-6,TGTGCCTGGAGTTACAGTACTAATTCACCCCTCCACTTT,CAWSYSTNSPLHF
.,few,TRBV19,TRBJ2-5,TGTGCCAGTAGTATTCCAGATGGAGGGAGGGAGACCCAGTACTTC,CASSIPDGGRETQYF
.,many,TRBV12-3/TRBV12-4,TRBJ1-6,TGTGCCAGCAGTTTAGCAGGGTCGGATTCACCCCTCCACTTT,CASSLAGSDSPLHF
.,.,TRBV19,TRBJ2-3,TGTGCCAACCACATTCCAAGCACAGATACGCAGTATTTT,CANHIPSTDTQYF
.,many,TRBV20-1,TRBJ2-5,TGCAGTGCTAGAGGTTTCACCCGGAACGAAGAGACCCAGTACTTC,CSARGFTRNEETQYF